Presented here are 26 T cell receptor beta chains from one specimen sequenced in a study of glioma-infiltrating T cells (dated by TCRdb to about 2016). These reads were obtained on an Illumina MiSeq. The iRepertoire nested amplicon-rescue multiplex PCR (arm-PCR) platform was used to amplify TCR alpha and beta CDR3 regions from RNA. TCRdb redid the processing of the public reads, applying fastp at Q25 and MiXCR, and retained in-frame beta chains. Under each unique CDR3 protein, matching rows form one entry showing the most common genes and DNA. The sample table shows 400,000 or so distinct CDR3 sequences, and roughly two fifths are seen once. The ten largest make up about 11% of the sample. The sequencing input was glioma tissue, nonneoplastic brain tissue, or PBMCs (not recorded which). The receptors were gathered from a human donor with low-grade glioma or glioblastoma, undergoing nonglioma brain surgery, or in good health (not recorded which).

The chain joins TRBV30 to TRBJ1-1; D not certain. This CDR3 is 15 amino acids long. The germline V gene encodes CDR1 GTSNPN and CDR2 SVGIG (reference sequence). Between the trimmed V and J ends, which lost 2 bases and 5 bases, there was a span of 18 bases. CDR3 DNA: TGTGCCTGGAGTCCTACCCTCGGGGAGTGGACTGAAGCTTTCTTT. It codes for CAWSPTLGEWTEAFF.

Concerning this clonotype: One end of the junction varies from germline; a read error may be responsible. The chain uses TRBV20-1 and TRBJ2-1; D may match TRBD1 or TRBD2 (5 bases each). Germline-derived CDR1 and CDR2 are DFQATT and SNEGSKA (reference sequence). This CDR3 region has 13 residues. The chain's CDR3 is CSGRERTLNEQFF. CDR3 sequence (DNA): TGCAGTGGTAGAGAGCGGACACTCAATGAGCAGTTCTTC.

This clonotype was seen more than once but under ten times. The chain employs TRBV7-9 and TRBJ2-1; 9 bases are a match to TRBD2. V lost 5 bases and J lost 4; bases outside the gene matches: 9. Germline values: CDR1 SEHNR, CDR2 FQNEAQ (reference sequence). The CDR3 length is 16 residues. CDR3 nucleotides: TGTGCCAGCAGCCCCGGGACTAGCAGGGGATACAATGAGCAGTTCTTC. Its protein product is CASSPGTSRGYNEQFF.

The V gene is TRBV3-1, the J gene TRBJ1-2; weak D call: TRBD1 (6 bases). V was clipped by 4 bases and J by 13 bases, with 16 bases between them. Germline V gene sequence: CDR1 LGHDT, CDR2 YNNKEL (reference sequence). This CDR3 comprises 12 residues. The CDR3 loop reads CASSPRDRRCTF. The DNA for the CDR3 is TGTGCCAGCAGCCCCCGTGACAGGCGCTGCACCTTC.

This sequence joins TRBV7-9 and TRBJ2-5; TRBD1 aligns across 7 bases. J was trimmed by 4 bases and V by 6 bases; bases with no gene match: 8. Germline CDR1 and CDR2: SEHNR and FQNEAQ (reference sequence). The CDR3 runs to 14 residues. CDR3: CASRLTGAGETQYF. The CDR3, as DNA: TGTGCCAGCAGACTAACAGGGGCTGGAGAGACCCAGTACTTC.

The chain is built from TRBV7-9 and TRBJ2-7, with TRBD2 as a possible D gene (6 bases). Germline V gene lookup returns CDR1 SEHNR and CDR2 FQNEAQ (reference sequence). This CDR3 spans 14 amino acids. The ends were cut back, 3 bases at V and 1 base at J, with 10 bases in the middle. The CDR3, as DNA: TGTGCCAGCAGCTTTACTAGCCTGTCCTACGAGCAGTACTTC. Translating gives CASSFTSLSYEQYF. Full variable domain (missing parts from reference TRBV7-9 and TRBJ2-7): DTGVSQNPRHKITKRGQNVTFRCDPISEHNRLYWYRQTLGQGPEFLTYFQNEAQLEKSRLLSDRFSAERPKGSFSTLEIQRTEQGDSAMYLCASSFTSLSYEQYFGPGTRLTVT.

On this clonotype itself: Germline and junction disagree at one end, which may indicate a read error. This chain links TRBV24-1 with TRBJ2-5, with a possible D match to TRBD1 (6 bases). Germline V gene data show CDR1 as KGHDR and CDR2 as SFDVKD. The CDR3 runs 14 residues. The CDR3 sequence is CATSTGTTQETQYF. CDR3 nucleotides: TGTGCCACCAGTACCGGGACAACCCAAGAGACCCAATACTTC.

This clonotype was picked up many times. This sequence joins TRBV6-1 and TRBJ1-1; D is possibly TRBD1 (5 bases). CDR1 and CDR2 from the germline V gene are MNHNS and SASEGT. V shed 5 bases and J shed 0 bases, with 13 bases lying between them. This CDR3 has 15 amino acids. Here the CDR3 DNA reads TGTGCCAGCAGTTCGGGACTGGATATGAACACTGAAGCTTTCTTT. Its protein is CASSSGLDMNTEAFF.

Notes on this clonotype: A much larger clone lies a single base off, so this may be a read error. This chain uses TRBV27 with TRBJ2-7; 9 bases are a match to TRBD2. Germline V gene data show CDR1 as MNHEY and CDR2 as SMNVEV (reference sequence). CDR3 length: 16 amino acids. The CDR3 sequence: CASILIGFSGSYEQYF. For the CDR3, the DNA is TGTGCCAGCATTTTAATCGGGTTTAGCGGGAGCTACGAGCAGTACTTC.

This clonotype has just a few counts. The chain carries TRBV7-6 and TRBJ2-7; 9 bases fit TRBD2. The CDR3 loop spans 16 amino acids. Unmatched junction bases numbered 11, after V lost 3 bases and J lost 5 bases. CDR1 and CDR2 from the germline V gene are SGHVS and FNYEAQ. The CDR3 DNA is TGTGCCAGCAGCTTCTTAGCGGGAGCAACGGGGGACGAGCAGTACTTC. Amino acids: CASSFLAGATGDEQYF.

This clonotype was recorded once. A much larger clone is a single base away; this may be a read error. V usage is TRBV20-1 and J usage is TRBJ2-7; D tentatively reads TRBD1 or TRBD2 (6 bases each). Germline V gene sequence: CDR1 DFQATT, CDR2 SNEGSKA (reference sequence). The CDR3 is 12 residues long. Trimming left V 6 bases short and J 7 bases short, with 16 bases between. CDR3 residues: CSATKGGQEQYF. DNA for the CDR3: TGCAGTGCAACGAAGGGGGGCCAAGAGCAGTACTTC.

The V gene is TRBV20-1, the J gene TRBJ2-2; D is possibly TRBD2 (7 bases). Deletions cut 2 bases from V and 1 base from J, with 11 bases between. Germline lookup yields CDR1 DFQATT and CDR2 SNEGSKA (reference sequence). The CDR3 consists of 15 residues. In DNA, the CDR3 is TGCAGTGCTAGACGGAGGGGGGGGAACACCGGGGAGCTGTTTTTT. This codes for CSARRRGGNTGELFF.

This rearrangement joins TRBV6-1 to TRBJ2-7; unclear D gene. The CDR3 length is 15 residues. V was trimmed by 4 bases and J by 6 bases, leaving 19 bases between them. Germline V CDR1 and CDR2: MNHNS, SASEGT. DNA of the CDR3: TGTGCCAGCAGTGGTCTGAGATCTACCGTCCGCGAGCAGTACTTC. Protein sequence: CASSGLRSTVREQYF.

The CDR3 region is CASSLQAGRLTEAFF. CDR3 bases: TGTGCCAGCAGCCTGCAGGCGGGACGGCTCACTGAAGCTTTCTTT. J is TRBJ1-1 and V is TRBV7-8, with D perhaps matching TRBD1 (5 bases). The CDR3 consists of 15 residues. V was clipped by 5 bases and J by 4 bases, with 17 bases between them. Germline V gives CDR1 SGHVS, CDR2 FQNEAQ.

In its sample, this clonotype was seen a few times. The CDR3, as DNA: TGTGCCAGCAGTGAAGCAACAGGGGTTGGAGGCTACACCTTC. It yields the protein CASSEATGVGGYTF. The V gene is TRBV2, the J gene TRBJ1-2; 7 bases align to TRBD1. This CDR3 has 14 amino acids. Per germline, CDR1 SNHLY and CDR2 FYNNEI. V trimming: 0 bases; J trimming: 8 bases; junction bases outside the gene matches: 6. Together with reference TRBV2 and TRBJ1-2, the CDR3 gives the full variable domain: EPEVTQTPSHQVTQMGQEVILRCVPISNHLYFYWYRQILGQKVEFLVSFYNNEISEKSEIFDDQFSVERPDGSNFTLKIRSTKLEDSAMYFCASSEATGVGGYTFGSGTRLTVV.

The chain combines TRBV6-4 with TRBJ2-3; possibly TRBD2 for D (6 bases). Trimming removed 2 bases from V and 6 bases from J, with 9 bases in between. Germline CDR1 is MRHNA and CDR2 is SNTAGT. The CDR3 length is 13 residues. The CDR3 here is CASSDGTLDTQYF. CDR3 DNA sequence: TGTGCCAGCAGTGACGGGACTTTGGATACGCAGTATTTT.

The CDR3 bases are TGCGCCAGCAGCCCTCTCCAAGCGGGGACAGATACGCAGTATTTT. Its translation is CASSPLQAGTDTQYF. This chain uses TRBV5-1 with TRBJ2-3; TRBD2 aligns across 7 bases. The ends lost 4 bases at V and 3 bases at J; junction bases unmatched: 8. CDR3 length equals 15 residues. Germline CDR1 reads SGHRS; CDR2 reads YFSETQ.

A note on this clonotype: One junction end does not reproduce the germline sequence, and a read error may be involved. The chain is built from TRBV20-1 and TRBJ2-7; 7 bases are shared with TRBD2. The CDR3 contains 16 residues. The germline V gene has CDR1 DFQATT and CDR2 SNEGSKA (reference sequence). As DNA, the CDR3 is TGCGGTGCCACGGCGGCTAGCGGACTAGGCTCCTACGAGCAGTACTTC. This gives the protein CGATAASGLGSYEQYF.

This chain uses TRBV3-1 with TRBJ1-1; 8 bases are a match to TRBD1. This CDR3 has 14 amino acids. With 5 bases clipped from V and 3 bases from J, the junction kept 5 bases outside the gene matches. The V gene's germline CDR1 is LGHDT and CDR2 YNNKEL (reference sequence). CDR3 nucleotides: TGTGCCAGCAGCAACCGGGACAGGTACACTGAAGCTTTCTTT. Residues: CASSNRDRYTEAFF.

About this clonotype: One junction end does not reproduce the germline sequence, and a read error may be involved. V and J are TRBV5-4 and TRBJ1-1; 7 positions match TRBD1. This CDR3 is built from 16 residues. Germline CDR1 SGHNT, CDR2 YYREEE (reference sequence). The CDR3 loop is CARSLPGQSKNTEAFF. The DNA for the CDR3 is TGTGCCAGAAGCTTGCCGGGACAGAGCAAAAACACTGAAGCTTTCTTT.

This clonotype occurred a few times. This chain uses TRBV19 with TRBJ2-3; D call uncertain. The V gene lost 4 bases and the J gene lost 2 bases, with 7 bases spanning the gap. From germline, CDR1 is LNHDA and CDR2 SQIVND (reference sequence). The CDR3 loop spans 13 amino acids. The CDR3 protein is CASSTRVTDTQYF. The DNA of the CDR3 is TGTGCCAGTAGTACCCGGGTCACAGATACGCAGTATTTT.

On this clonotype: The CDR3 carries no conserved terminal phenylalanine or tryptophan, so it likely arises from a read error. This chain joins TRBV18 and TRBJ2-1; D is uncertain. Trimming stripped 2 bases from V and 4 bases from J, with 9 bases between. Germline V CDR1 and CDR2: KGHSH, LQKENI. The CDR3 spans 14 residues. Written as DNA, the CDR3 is TGTGCCAGCTCACCAAAACGGCATTACAATGAGCAGTTCCTC. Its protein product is CASSPKRHYNEQFL.

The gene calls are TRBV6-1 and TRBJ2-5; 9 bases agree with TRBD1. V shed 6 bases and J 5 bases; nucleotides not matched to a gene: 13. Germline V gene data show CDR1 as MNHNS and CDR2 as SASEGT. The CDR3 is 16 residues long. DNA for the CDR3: TGTGCCAGCAGACAGACGGGACAGGGTGGCGGGGAGACCCAGTACTTC. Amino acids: CASRQTGQGGGETQYF.

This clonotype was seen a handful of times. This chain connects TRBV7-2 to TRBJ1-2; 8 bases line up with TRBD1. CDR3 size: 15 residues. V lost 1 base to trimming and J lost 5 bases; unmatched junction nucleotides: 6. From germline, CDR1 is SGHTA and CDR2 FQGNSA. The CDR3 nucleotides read TGTGCCAGCAGCTTAGTCCGAGACAGGGGTTATGGCTACACCTTC. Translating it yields CASSLVRDRGYGYTF.

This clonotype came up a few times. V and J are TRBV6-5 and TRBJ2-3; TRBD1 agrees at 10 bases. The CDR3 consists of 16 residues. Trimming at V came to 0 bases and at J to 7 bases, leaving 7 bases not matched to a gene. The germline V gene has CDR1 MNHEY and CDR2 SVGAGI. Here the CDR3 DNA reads TGTGCCAGCAGTTACTCTGAGACAGGGGGCAGATATACGCAGTATTTT. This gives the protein CASSYSETGGRYTQYF.

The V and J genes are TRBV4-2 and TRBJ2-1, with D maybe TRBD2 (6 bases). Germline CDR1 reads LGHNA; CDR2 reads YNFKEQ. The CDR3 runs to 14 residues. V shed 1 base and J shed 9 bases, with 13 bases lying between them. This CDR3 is CASSQVGLGSEQFF. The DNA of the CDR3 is TGTGCCAGCAGCCAAGTAGGCCTCGGGAGTGAGCAGTTCTTC.